The source of this TCR beta chain is a study of blood T cells in healthy people across ages. Study-wide results and limits: Diversity was estimated from one million T cells, and these estimates were considered underestimates.

This clonotype was counted a few times. Its target is unknown. The CDR3 extends over 13 amino acids. Per germline, CDR1 ENHRY and CDR2 SYGVKD. Trimming pared 11 bases from V and 4 bases from J, leaving 18 bases between. Combining a sample-barcoded 5' primer with a J-beta primer mix, a second PCR ran for about 6 to 12 cycles. TCRdb reprocessed the 5' RACE reads with MiXCR, giving one entry per CDR3 protein. The sample records about 1.5 million distinct CDR3 sequences, roughly 40% being singletons. The V call is TRBV10-3, the J call TRBJ2-7; tentative D call: TRBD2 (5 bases). This TCR was sampled from a woman under 30 in good health. Sequenced sample: blood. The CDR3 bases are TGTGCCGCAGCAAAGGCTAGCTTGTACGAGCAGTACTTC. It encodes CAAAKASLYEQYF.